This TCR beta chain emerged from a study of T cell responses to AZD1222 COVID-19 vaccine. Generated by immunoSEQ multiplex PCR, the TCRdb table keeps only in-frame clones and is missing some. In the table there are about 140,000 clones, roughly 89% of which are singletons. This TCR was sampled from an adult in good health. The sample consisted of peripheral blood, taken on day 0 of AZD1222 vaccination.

This CDR3 reads CASSSPAGANSPLHF. The CDR3 region has the DNA TGTGCCAGCAGTTCCCCGGCGGGGGCTAATTCACCCCTCCACTTT. The genes are TRBV28 and TRBJ1-6; D possibly corresponds to TRBD1 (6 bases). The CDR3 is 15 residues long. Germline CDR1 MDHEN, CDR2 SYDVKM. V dropped 4 bases and J dropped 6 bases, with 13 bases sitting between them.